This T cell receptor beta chain was found in a study of blood T cells in healthy people across ages. Caucasian individuals from Russia who were healthy and aged roughly 6 to 95 acted as donors. Per sample, no less than 5 micrograms of total RNA were extracted. Worth noting for this clonotype: Antigen: not known.

V lost 1 base, J lost 0 bases, and 13 bases lay in between. The V gene's germline CDR1 is SGHTA and CDR2 FQGNSA. The CDR3 loop spans 17 amino acids. General study results and limits: Both higher diversity and more naive CD4+ cells marked long-lived donors when set against aged donors. Underestimates were what the diversity estimates from one million T cells were considered to be.

A J-beta primer mix and a sample-barcoded 5' primer were used in a second PCR of about 7 to 11 cycles. From the 5' RACE reads, TCRdb called clonotypes with MiXCR, one entry per CDR3 protein. Seen here are around 600,000 distinct CDR3 sequences, around 48% observed once, and the top ten hold around 23%. This receptor was obtained from a man of 80 years or more in good health. V and J are TRBV7-2 and TRBJ1-3, with a weak D call TRBD1 (5 bases). Sequenced input: blood. The CDR3 bases are TGTGCCAGCAGCTTAGGGGTGGTGGGGGGCTCTGGAAACACCATATATTTT. The encoded protein is CASSLGVVGGSGNTIYF.